A single sample is the source of the 3 T cell receptor beta chains below, sequenced in a study of shared clonotypes between healthy human individuals. Sequenced by immunoSEQ multiplex PCR; TCRdb stores in-frame clones only, minus some. Altogether almost 700,000 clones are present, 92% being singletons, with the ten largest covering about 24%. Naive CD8 isolation took CD45RO-negative cells positively selected for CCR7 and excluded terminally differentiated effector memory CD45RA+ cells. Input material: naive CD8+ T cells sorted from blood. The source is a man aged 25 to 40 in good health.

This rearrangement joins TRBV19 to TRBJ2-1; 9 bases are a match to TRBD1. The CDR3 is made up of 16 amino acids. Germline V gives CDR1 LNHDA, CDR2 SQIVND (reference sequence). The trim removed 2 bases at V and 3 bases at J, leaving 5 bases unmatched. The CDR3 region has the DNA TGTGCCAGTAGTATACCCGGGACAGGGATCTACAATGAGCAGTTCTTC. Translation gives CASSIPGTGIYNEQFF.

This chain connects TRBV28 to TRBJ2-6; 7 nucleotides line up with TRBD1. The J segment lost 2 bases and the V segment lost 3 bases, leaving 10 bases of the junction unmatched. Per germline, CDR1 MDHEN and CDR2 SYDVKM. CDR3 length: 18 amino acids. The CDR3: CASSFRDRAKAGANVLTF. The CDR3, as DNA: TGTGCCAGCAGTTTTCGGGACAGAGCTAAAGCTGGGGCCAACGTCCTGACTTTC.

The chain uses TRBV4-3 and TRBJ1-3; D ambiguous. Germline V gene sequence: CDR1 LGHNA, CDR2 YSLEER. The CDR3 is 15 residues long. V was cut by 3 bases and J by 0 bases, with 9 bases left in between. DNA of the CDR3: TGCGCCAGCAGCCATGGCAGTAGCTCTGGAAACACCATATATTTT. This encodes CASSHGSSSGNTIYF.